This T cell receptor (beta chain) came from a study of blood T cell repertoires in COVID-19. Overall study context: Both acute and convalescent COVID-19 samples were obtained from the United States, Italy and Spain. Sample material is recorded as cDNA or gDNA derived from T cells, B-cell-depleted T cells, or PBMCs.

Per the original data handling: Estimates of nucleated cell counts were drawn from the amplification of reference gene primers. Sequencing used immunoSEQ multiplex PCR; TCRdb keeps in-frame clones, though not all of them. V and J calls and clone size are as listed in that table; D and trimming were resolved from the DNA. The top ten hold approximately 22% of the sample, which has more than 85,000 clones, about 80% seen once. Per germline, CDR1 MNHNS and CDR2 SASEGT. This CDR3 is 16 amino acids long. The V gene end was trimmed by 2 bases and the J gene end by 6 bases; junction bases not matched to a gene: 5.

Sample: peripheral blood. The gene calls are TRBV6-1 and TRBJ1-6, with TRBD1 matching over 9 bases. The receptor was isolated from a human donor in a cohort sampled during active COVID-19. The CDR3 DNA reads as TGTGCCAGCAGTGAAAGAGAACAGGGGGCTAATTCACCCCTCCACTTT. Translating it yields CASSEREQGANSPLHF.